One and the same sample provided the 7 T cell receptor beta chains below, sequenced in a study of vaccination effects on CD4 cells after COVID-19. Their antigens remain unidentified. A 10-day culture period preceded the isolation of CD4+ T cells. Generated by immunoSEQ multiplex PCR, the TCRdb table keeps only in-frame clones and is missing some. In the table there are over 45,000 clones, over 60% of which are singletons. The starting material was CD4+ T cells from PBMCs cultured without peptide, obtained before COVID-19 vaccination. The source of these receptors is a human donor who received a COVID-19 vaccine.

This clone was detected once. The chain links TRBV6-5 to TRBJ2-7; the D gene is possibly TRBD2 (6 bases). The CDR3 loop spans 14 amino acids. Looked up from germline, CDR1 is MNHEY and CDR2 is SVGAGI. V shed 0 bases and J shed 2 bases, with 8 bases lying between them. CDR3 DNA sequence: TGTGCCAGCAGTTACTCGGGGGGAACCTACGAGCAGTACGTC. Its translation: CASSYSGGTYEQYV.

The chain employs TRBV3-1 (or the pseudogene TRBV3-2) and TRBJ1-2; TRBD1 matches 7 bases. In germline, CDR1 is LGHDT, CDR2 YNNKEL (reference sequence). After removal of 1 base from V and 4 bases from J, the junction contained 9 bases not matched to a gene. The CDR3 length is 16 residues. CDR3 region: CASSQVGQGDLYGYTF. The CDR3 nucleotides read TGTGCCAGCAGCCAAGTTGGGCAGGGGGACCTCTATGGCTACACCTTC.

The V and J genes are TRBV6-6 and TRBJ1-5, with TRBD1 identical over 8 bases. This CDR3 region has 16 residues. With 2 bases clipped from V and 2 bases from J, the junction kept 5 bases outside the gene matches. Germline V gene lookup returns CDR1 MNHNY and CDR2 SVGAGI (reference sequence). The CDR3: CASSYLSGQGNQPQHF. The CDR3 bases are TGTGCCAGCAGTTACCTCTCGGGACAGGGCAATCAGCCCCAGCATTTT.

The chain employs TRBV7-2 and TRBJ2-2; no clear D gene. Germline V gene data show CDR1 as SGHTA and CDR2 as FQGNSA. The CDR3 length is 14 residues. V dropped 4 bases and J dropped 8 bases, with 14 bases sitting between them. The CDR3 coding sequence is TGTGCCAGCAGCTCCCTCGGCGCCTTGGGGGAGCTGTTTTTT. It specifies CASSSLGALGELFF.

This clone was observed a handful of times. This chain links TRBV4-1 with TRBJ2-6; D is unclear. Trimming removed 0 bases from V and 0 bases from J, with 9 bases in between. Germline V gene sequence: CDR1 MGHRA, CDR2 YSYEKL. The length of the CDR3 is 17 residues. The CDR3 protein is CASSQDPPGSGANVLTF. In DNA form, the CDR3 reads TGCGCCAGCAGCCAAGACCCCCCGGGCTCTGGGGCCAACGTCCTGACTTTC.

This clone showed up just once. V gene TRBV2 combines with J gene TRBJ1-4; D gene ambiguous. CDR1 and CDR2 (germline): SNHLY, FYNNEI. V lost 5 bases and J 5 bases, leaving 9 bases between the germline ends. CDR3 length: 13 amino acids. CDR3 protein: CASSSGGNEKLFF. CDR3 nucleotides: TGTGCCAGCAGTTCAGGCGGGAATGAAAAACTGTTTTTT.

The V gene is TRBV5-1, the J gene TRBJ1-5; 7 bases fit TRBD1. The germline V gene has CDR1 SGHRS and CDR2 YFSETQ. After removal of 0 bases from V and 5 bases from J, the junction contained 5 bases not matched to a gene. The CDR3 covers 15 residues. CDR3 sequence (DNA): TGCGCCAGCAGCTTGGAGGGACAGTTATATCAGCCCCAGCATTTT. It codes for CASSLEGQLYQPQHF.